This TCR beta chain was identified in a study of human T cells and chemical hapten exposure. Across the study: Enrolled patients were predominantly female and had alopecia areata, totalis or universalis. The study, taken as a whole, reports: In comparison with controls, expanded TCRs gave rise to a significantly larger number of large CDR3 similarity clusters.

Points on this clonotype: Its antigen is undetermined. This may arise from a read error, as a much more abundant clone is one base away.

Specified time point: patch test 2, 6 weeks after DPC sensitization. Treatment specified: therapeutic diphenylcyclopropenone sensitization with weekly scalp DPC. The germline gives CDR1 SGHAT, CDR2 FQNNGV. Between the trimmed V and J ends, which lost 5 bases and 6 bases, there was a span of 11 bases. This CDR3 is 13 amino acids long. TCRdb fed the RACE reads into MiXCR, producing one record per CDR3 protein. Of approximately 110,000 distinct CDR3 sequences listed, 9.2% are singletons. This sequence joins TRBV11-2 and TRBJ2-1; D unresolved. Specimen: whole blood, collected in connection with sensitization to the hapten diphenylcyclopropenone (DPC). This receptor was obtained from a woman aged 40 to 50 with alopecia areata. Some clones in this sample may be carry-over from other donors' samples. Here the CDR3 reads CASSAYRFNEQFF. The CDR3 bases are TGTGCCAGCAGCGCATATAGGTTCAATGAGCAGTTCTTC.